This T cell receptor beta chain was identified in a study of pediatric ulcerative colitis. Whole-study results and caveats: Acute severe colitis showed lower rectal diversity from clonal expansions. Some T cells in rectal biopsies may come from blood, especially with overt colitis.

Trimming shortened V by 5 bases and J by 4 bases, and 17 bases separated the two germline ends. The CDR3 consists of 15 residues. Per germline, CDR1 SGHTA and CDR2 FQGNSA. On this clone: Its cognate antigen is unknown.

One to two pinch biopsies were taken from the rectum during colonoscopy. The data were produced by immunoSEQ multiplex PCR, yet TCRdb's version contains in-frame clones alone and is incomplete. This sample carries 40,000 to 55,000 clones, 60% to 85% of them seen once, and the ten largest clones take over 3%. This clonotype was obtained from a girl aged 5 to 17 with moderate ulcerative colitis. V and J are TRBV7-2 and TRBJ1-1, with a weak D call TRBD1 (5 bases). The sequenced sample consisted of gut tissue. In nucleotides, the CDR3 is TGTGCCAGCAGCAGACCGAGGCGGAGGGGCACTGAAGCTTTCTTT. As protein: CASSRPRRRGTEAFF.